This TCR beta chain comes out of a study of cytomegalovirus exposure and HLA in healthy donors. Whole-study findings and limits: Earlier analysis looked at TCR beta V segments, and most were productive about 87% or about 30% of the time. Later on, an analysis found that several of the most significant clusters appeared to be linked to common viral pathogens, which included parvovirus B19. One cluster of highly shared sequence variants probably arose as a sequencing artifact.

The CDR3 totals 13 residues. Trimming cost V 4 bases and J 5 bases, with 10 bases left between them. The germline V gene encodes CDR1 WNHNN and CDR2 SYGVQD (reference sequence). Turning to this clone: Antigen specificity is unknown.

60 Vbeta and 13 Jbeta primers were used in PCR. Only in-frame clones appear in the TCRdb table, and some are missing; sequencing was by immunoSEQ multiplex PCR. The sample has roughly 150,000 clones; about four fifths are singletons. The TCR sequence derives from a man aged 25 to 40 in good health and CMV-seropositive. Sequencing input: PBMCs. The chain has TRBV10-1 and TRBJ2-3; D gene unclear. Here the CDR3 reads CASSGSGGDTQYF. The CDR3 DNA reads TGCGCCAGCAGTGGTAGTGGTGGAGATACGCAGTATTTT.